The 2 T cell receptor beta chains below were found in one sample sequenced in a study of HIV-infected patients and healthy controls. TCRdb analysed the 5' RACE reads with MiXCR anew, one entry per CDR3 protein. Altogether about 70,000 distinct CDR3 sequences are present, around 16% being singletons, with the ten largest covering approximately 5%. Sequencing was done on a sample of CD4+ T cells from blood. Every receptor here comes from a human donor in good health.

This clonotype was observed at least ten times. The chain's CDR3 is CASSFDTSGTDTQYF. CDR3 in DNA: TGTGCCAGCAGCTTTGATACTAGCGGCACAGATACGCAGTATTTT. V is TRBV7-2 and J is TRBJ2-3; 7 bases fit TRBD2. The CDR3 loop spans 15 amino acids. The germline CDR1 and CDR2 sequences are SGHTA and FQGNSA. V shed 3 bases and J 1 base; nucleotides not matched to a gene: 4.

This clonotype came up a few times. The V and J genes are TRBV3-1 and TRBJ2-7, with a weak D call TRBD2 (5 bases). The length of the CDR3 is 14 residues. Per germline, CDR1 LGHDT and CDR2 YNNKEL (reference sequence). The V and J ends lost 3 bases and 0 bases respectively, with 9 bases between them. The CDR3 sequence is CASSHGRSSYEQYF. The CDR3, as DNA: TGTGCCAGCAGCCATGGGAGAAGCTCCTACGAGCAGTACTTC.